This entry concerns a single T cell receptor beta chain. Its target is not known. Profiled with immunoSEQ multiplex PCR; TCRdb holds only in-frame clones, not every one. The sample contains 55,000 to 65,000 clones, 85% to 90% of which appear only once. The data are from a study of OX40 agonist ivuxolimab in advanced cancers. Study background: The drug used for patients, ivuxolimab, was an agonistic anti-OX40 (CD134) antibody. Patients received ivuxolimab, an intravenous treatment, every 2 weeks at 0.01 to 10 mg/kg.

General observations from the study: CD8+ T cells (on average) carried more expanded clones than CD4+ T cells.

Samples of blood were obtained at baseline, on cycle 4 day 1, and on cycle 7 day 1. Germline loops: CDR1 GTSNPN, CDR2 SVGIG (reference sequence). The CDR3 is 13 amino acids. Trimming removed 4 bases from V and 4 bases from J; junction bases left unmatched: 3. The receptor was derived from an adult with an advanced solid tumor such as melanoma, head and neck, liver or kidney cancer. This chain links TRBV30 with TRBJ2-2, with 7 bases that match TRBD1. The specimen was CD4+ or CD8+ T cells sorted from blood, collected in a trial of the OX40 agonist ivuxolimab. The CDR3 reads CAWKGQSTGELFF. DNA of the CDR3: TGTGCCTGGAAGGGACAGTCCACCGGGGAGCTGTTTTTT.